The source of this T cell receptor beta chain is a study of OX40 agonist ivuxolimab in advanced cancers. Study in general: Therapy given before enrollment (anti-PD-1, anti-PD-L1 or anti-CTLA-4) was allowed, and 40% had some.

Overall study findings and caveats: Clonal expansion was seen in CD4+ and CD8+ blood T cells by week 6 at 0.1 to 3.0 mg/kg. CD8+ T cells averaged more expanded clones than CD4+. Low clonal expansion, among the lowest seen, marked partial responders at 0.1-3.0 mg/kg.

This clone appeared a few times. Antigen specificity is unknown. This CDR3 is built from 15 residues. V lost 4 bases and J 8 bases, leaving 21 bases between the germline ends. Germline CDR1 SQVTM, CDR2 ANQGSEA. Here immunoSEQ multiplex PCR was the method, and the copy in TCRdb shows in-frame clones only, minus some. The sample includes fewer than 30,000 clones, under 80% seen only once; the top ten take about 15%. The rearrangement links TRBV29-1 to TRBJ2-1; perhaps TRBD2 as D (7 bases). This specimen consisted of CD4+ or CD8+ T cells sorted from blood, obtained in a trial of the OX40 agonist ivuxolimab. The source is an adult with an advanced solid tumor such as melanoma, head and neck, liver or kidney cancer. CDR3 coding DNA: TGCAGCGTTGGGGCCCTAGGGGGAGGGTTCGATGAGCAGTTCTTC. Its translation: CSVGALGGGFDEQFF.